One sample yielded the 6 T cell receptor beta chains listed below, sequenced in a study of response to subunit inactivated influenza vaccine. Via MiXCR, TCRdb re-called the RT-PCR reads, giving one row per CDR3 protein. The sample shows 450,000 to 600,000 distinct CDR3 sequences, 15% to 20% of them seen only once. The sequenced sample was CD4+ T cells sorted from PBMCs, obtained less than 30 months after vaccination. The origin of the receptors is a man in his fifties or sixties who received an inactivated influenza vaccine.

The CDR3 sequence: CASRRGRGINEQFF. The CDR3 DNA reads as TGCGCCAGCAGAAGGGGGCGAGGGATTAATGAGCAGTTCTTC. The chain is built from TRBV5-1 and TRBJ2-1; TRBD1 matches 7 bases. V lost 5 bases and J lost 7; bases outside the gene matches: 9. The CDR3 has 14 residues. CDR1 SGHRS and CDR2 YFSETQ come from the germline V gene.

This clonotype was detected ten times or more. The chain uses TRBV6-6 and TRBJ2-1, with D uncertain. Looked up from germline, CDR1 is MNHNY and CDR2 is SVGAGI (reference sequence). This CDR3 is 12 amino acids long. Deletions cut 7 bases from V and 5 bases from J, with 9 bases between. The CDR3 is CASTHRHNEQFF. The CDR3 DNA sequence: TGTGCCAGCACCCACCGTCACAATGAGCAGTTCTTC.

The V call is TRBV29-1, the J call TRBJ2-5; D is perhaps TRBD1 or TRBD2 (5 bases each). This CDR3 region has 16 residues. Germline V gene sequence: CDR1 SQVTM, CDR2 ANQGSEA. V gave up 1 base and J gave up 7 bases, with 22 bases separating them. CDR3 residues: CSVEGGNAGTHGTQYF. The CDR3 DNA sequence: TGCAGCGTTGAAGGGGGGAACGCCGGGACCCATGGGACCCAGTACTTC.

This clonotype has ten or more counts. In DNA form, the CDR3 reads TGTGCCAGCAGAAAGCGGGCCCCCTACAATGAGCAGTTCTTC. It is translated as CASRKRAPYNEQFF. The chain joins TRBV6-2 or TRBV6-3 to TRBJ2-1; possible D gene TRBD2, 6 bases. The V end lost 6 bases, the J end lost 2 bases, and 11 bases lay between the germline ends. From germline, CDR1 is MNHEY and CDR2 SVGEGT. This CDR3 has 14 residues.

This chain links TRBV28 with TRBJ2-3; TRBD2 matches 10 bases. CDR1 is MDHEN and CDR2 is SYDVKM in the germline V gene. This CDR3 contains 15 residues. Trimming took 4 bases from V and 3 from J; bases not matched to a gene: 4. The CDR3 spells CASSSPGLATDTQYF. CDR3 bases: TGTGCCAGCAGTTCACCGGGACTAGCGACAGATACGCAGTATTTT.

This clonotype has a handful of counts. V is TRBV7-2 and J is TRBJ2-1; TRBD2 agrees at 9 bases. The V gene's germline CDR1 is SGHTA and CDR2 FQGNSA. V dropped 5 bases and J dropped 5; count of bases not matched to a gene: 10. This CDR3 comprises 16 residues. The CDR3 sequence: CASSPRMASGNNEQFF. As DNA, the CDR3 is TGTGCCAGCAGCCCAAGGATGGCTAGCGGGAACAATGAGCAGTTCTTC.